This entry lists 26 T cell receptor beta chains sequenced from one sample in a study of T cells in Graves' hyperthyroidism and ophthalmopathy. RNA transcripts yielded amplified TCR beta CDR3 regions. HTBI primers were employed in a first-round RT-PCR of the TCR CDR3. TCRdb called the multiplex PCR reads again in MiXCR, with one record for every CDR3 protein. The profile shows hundreds of thousands of distinct CDR3 sequences, around 15% of them singletons. Sequenced sample: blood. These receptors were taken from a woman aged 35 to 49 with Graves' hyperthyroidism.

The CDR3, as DNA: TGTGCCACCCCAGGACGGTCCACCGGGGAGCTGTTTTTT. Translating it yields CATPGRSTGELFF. The V gene is TRBV19, the J gene TRBJ2-2; no clear D gene. Looked up from germline, CDR1 is LNHDA and CDR2 is SQIVND (reference sequence). The V end lost 10 bases, the J end lost 4 bases, and 13 bases lay between the germline ends. CDR3 length: 13 amino acids.

The table lists this clonotype with many counts. The rearrangement links TRBV6-1 to TRBJ2-7; D is tentatively TRBD1 or TRBD2 (5 bases each). Germline loops: CDR1 MNHNS, CDR2 SASEGT. The CDR3 length is 14 residues. V lost 1 base and J 3 bases, leaving 10 bases between the germline ends. CDR3 nucleotides: TGTGCCAGCAGTGAAGTTGCAGGGAGCTACGAGCAGTACTTC. Amino acid sequence: CASSEVAGSYEQYF.

This clonotype was seen repeatedly, ten times or more. This chain connects TRBV28 to TRBJ2-7; possible D gene TRBD1, 6 bases. This CDR3 is built from 14 residues. The germline V gene encodes CDR1 MDHEN and CDR2 SYDVKM. The V end was cut by 6 bases, the J end by 6 bases, with 18 bases between. The DNA for the CDR3 is TGTGCCAGCAGACCCTCGGACAGTTTTAGCGAGCAGTACTTC. Residues: CASRPSDSFSEQYF.

This clonotype was recorded at least ten times. The chain employs TRBV7-3 and TRBJ1-1; no firm D call. V gave up 4 bases and J gave up 0 bases, with 6 bases separating them. The CDR3 length is 13 residues. The germline CDR1 and CDR2 sequences are SGHTA and FQGTGA. The CDR3 DNA reads TGTGCCAGCAGCTACACAATGAACACTGAAGCTTTCTTT. Amino acid sequence: CASSYTMNTEAFF. Full variable domain (remainder filled in from reference TRBV7-3 and TRBJ1-1): GAGVSQTPSNKVTEKGKYVELRCDPISGHTALYWYRQSLGQGPEFLIYFQGTGAADDSGLPNDRFFAVRPEGSVSTLKIQRTERGDSAVYLCASSYTMNTEAFFGQGTRLTVV.

The sample holds many counts of this clonotype. The V call is TRBV19, the J call TRBJ2-7, with D possibly being TRBD1 (6 bases). Germline values: CDR1 LNHDA, CDR2 SQIVND (reference sequence). The CDR3 totals 13 residues. V lost 9 bases and J 0 bases, leaving 12 bases between the germline ends. This chain's CDR3 is CASSGQRSYEQYF. For the CDR3, the DNA is TGTGCCAGCTCGGGACAACGCTCCTACGAGCAGTACTTC.

This clonotype occurred a few times. The chain joins TRBV5-6 to TRBJ2-2; D might be TRBD1 or TRBD2, each matching 5 bases. The CDR3 length is 15 residues. Germline lookup yields CDR1 SGHDT and CDR2 YYEEEE. Trimming took 1 base from V and 2 from J, leaving 9 bases between them. CDR3 loop: CASSLRGPNTGELFF. CDR3 coding DNA: TGTGCCAGCAGCTTGAGGGGACCCAACACCGGGGAGCTGTTTTTT.

There are a few counts of this clonotype. The CDR3 is CASIGKGGAQSPLHF. The CDR3 coding sequence is TGTGCCAGCATTGGCAAGGGGGGCGCCCAATCACCCCTCCACTTT. The V call is TRBV28, the J call TRBJ1-6, with D tentatively TRBD1 (6 bases). The V end lost 7 bases, the J end lost 10 bases, and 20 bases lay between the germline ends. Germline V gives CDR1 MDHEN, CDR2 SYDVKM. CDR3 length: 15 residues.

This clonotype has ten or more counts. The chain recombines TRBV28 with TRBJ2-3; D call uncertain. Per germline, CDR1 MDHEN and CDR2 SYDVKM. The CDR3 contains 13 residues. V lost 3 bases, J lost 6 bases, and 10 bases lay in between. DNA of the CDR3: TGTGCCAGCAGTTTCCGAGAGATCGATACGCAGTATTTT. Its translation is CASSFREIDTQYF.

The rearrangement joins TRBV29-1 to TRBJ1-2; possibly TRBD1 for D (6 bases). The germline CDR1 and CDR2 sequences are SQVTM and ANQGSEA. V lost 2 bases to trimming and J lost 4 bases, with 17 bases between them. The CDR3 covers 15 residues. CDR3 bases: TGCAGCGTTGAACCAAGCCGGGACAAGATCTATGGCTACACCTTC. Amino acids: CSVEPSRDKIYGYTF.

This clonotype was seen many times. This sequence joins TRBV5-1 and TRBJ2-7; TRBD1 aligns across 9 bases. Germline assignment: CDR1 SGHRS and CDR2 YFSETQ. Germline trimming cut 1 base from V and 2 bases from J; bases unmatched to any gene: 13. The CDR3 totals 18 residues. The CDR3 DNA follows: TGCGCCAGCAGCTTGAAGTCATTGGGACAGGGAGAAACCTACGAGCAGTACTTC. Its translation is CASSLKSLGQGETYEQYF.

This clonotype occurred many times. The chain has TRBV10-3 and TRBJ2-3; D tentatively fits TRBD1 or TRBD2 (5 bases each). V dropped 5 bases and J dropped 3 bases, with 18 bases sitting between them. In germline, CDR1 is ENHRY, CDR2 SYGVKD. The CDR3 has 16 residues. This CDR3 reads CAISPTGERKTDTQYF. DNA for the CDR3: TGTGCCATCAGTCCTACAGGCGAGCGGAAGACAGATACGCAGTATTTT.

This clonotype was seen repeatedly, ten times or more. The gene calls are TRBV28 and TRBJ2-7; D may be TRBD2 (6 bases). The germline V gene has CDR1 MDHEN and CDR2 SYDVKM. This CDR3 spans 13 amino acids. The germline V and J ends were trimmed by 7 bases and 2 bases, with 12 bases remaining between them. CDR3 sequence (DNA): TGTGCCAGCAAGGAGGGCCGTCCCTACGAGCAGTACTTC. This sequence encodes CASKEGRPYEQYF.

This clonotype was observed a handful of times. The chain joins TRBV7-2 to TRBJ2-7; tentatively, D is TRBD2 (5 bases). The CDR3 consists of 16 residues. Germline CDR1 and CDR2: SGHTA and FQGNSA. Trimming left V 5 bases short and J 3 bases short, with 20 bases between. CDR3 region: CASSPDRPSSNYEQYF. CDR3 sequence (DNA): TGTGCCAGCAGCCCCGACCGGCCTAGCTCAAACTACGAGCAGTACTTC.

The count of this clonotype is one. This chain links TRBV7-9 with TRBJ1-1; TRBD1 matches at 8 bases. The V segment lost 6 bases and the J segment 4 bases; nucleotides outside the gene matches: 7. The CDR3 is 14 residues long. In germline, CDR1 is SEHNR, CDR2 FQNEAQ (reference sequence). CDR3 in amino acids: CASSRGQAGTEAFF. The CDR3 region has the DNA TGTGCCAGCAGTAGGGGACAGGCGGGCACTGAAGCTTTCTTT.

This clonotype occurred many times. This chain joins TRBV27 and TRBJ2-7; D is perhaps TRBD2 (5 bases). Deletions cut 4 bases from V and 4 bases from J, with 17 bases between. The germline V gene has CDR1 MNHEY and CDR2 SMNVEV (reference sequence). CDR3 length equals 15 residues. The CDR3 bases are TGTGCCAGCAGTTCTCAAACCGGGGTTAAGTACGAGCAGTACTTC. This codes for CASSSQTGVKYEQYF.

This clonotype has ten or more counts. The V call is TRBV18, the J call TRBJ1-3; 9 bases line up with TRBD1. Germline assignment: CDR1 KGHSH and CDR2 LQKENI. V shed 5 bases, J shed 1 base, and the junction held 6 bases outside the gene matches. This CDR3 is 16 amino acids long. The CDR3 spells CASSKQGAESGNTIYF. CDR3 DNA: TGTGCCAGCTCAAAACAGGGGGCAGAGTCTGGAAACACCATATATTTT.

This clonotype came up many times. V gene TRBV12-3 or TRBV12-4 combines with J gene TRBJ1-4; tentatively, D is TRBD1 (5 bases). Trimming shortened V by 6 bases and J by 7 bases, and 18 bases separated the two germline ends. This CDR3 comprises 15 residues. CDR3 sequence reads: CASRPTGALSEKLFF. The CDR3 nucleotides are TGTGCCAGCAGGCCTACCGGGGCCCTTAGTGAAAAACTGTTTTTT.

There are many counts of this clonotype. The chain joins TRBV6-6 to TRBJ2-3; D possibly corresponds to TRBD1 (6 bases). The CDR3 loop spans 15 amino acids. The germline V and J ends were trimmed by 0 bases and 5 bases, with 12 bases remaining between them. Looked up from germline, CDR1 is MNHNY and CDR2 is SVGAGI (reference sequence). CDR3 protein: CASSYSAQGGDTQYF. The CDR3, as DNA: TGTGCCAGCAGTTACTCGGCACAGGGCGGAGATACGCAGTATTTT.

The chain links TRBV6-9 to TRBJ1-3; D may be TRBD1 (5 bases). Germline V gives CDR1 MNHGY, CDR2 SVAAGI. The CDR3 runs to 16 residues. V shed 4 bases and J shed 5 bases, with 18 bases lying between them. This CDR3 is CASSSDGAQDRNTIYF. The CDR3 DNA reads as TGTGCCAGCAGTTCCGATGGGGCCCAGGACCGAAACACCATATATTTT.

This clonotype was detected ten times or more. The DNA of the CDR3 is TGTGCCAGCAGAATGGACGGATCCTCCGGCACTGAAGCTTTCTTT. It specifies CASRMDGSSGTEAFF. V usage is TRBV28 and J usage is TRBJ1-1; no firm D call. CDR3 length equals 15 residues. Per the germline V gene, CDR1 is MDHEN and CDR2 is SYDVKM. Trimming cost V 6 bases and J 4 bases, with 18 bases left between them.

This clonotype was found many times. The chain has TRBV5-1 and TRBJ2-7; a weak D match, TRBD2 (6 bases). The CDR3 contains 16 residues. Germline values: CDR1 SGHRS, CDR2 YFSETQ. V dropped 0 bases and J dropped 1 base, with 14 bases sitting between them. CDR3 DNA: TGCGCCAGCAGCTTGGGGAGGGCCCTCACTTCCTACGAGCAGTACTTC. Translation gives CASSLGRALTSYEQYF.

This clonotype was counted at least ten times. The J gene is TRBJ2-5, the V gene TRBV20-1; 11 nucleotides agree with TRBD1. Losses at the gene ends were 6 bases for V and 0 bases for J; bases not matched to a gene: 9. Germline values: CDR1 DFQATT, CDR2 SNEGSKA (reference sequence). The CDR3 is 16 amino acids. CDR3 residues: CSAAGQGVTYQETQYF. Written as DNA, the CDR3 is TGCAGTGCGGCGGGACAGGGGGTTACATACCAAGAGACCCAGTACTTC.

To note about this clonotype: A much larger clone differs from this one at a single base, so this may be a read error. The chain joins TRBV20-1 to TRBJ2-7; 7 bases are a match to TRBD1. CDR3 length equals 14 residues. V lost 0 bases and J lost 2; bases outside the gene matches: 4. Germline V lookup: CDR1 DFQATT, CDR2 SNEGSKA (reference sequence). CDR3 nucleotide sequence: TGCAGTGCTAGAGATGGGACAGTAGCCTACGAGCAGTACTTC. Its translation is CSARDGTVAYEQYF.

This clonotype was observed a few times. This chain links TRBV24-1 with TRBJ2-1; a possible D gene is TRBD2 (5 bases). Germline CDR1 is KGHDR and CDR2 is SFDVKD. V lost 3 bases and J 4 bases, leaving 15 bases between the germline ends. The CDR3 runs 16 residues. The CDR3 nucleotides read TGTGCCACCAGTGATCTCAAGGCCGGGAAGTACAATGAGCAGTTCTTC. Protein sequence: CATSDLKAGKYNEQFF.

At least ten counts were recorded for this clonotype. This rearrangement joins TRBV7-2 to TRBJ2-2, with D hard to call. There are 13 residues in the CDR3. Germline CDR1 SGHTA, CDR2 FQGNSA. Trimming shortened V by 4 bases and J by 1 base, and 4 bases separated the two germline ends. The chain's CDR3 is CASSYVNTGELFF. CDR3 coding DNA: TGTGCCAGCAGCTACGTGAACACCGGGGAGCTGTTTTTT. Based on the CDR3 plus reference TRBV7-2 and TRBJ2-2, the full variable domain is GAGVSQSPSNKVTEKGKDVELRCDPISGHTALYWYRQSLGQGLEFLIYFQGNSAPDKSGLPSDRFSAERTGGSVSTLTIQRTQQEDSAVYLCASSYVNTGELFFGEGSRLTVL.

In this sample, this clonotype turned up many times. The chain is built from TRBV3-1 and TRBJ1-1, with a possible D match to TRBD1 (6 bases). CDR1 LGHDT and CDR2 YNNKEL come from the germline V gene (reference sequence). The CDR3 length is 13 residues. V shed 2 bases and J shed 4 bases, with 8 bases lying between them. Here the CDR3 DNA reads TGTGCCAGCAGCCAAACAGGGTTCACTGAAGCTTTCTTT. Protein product: CASSQTGFTEAFF.